This T cell receptor (beta chain) was captured in a study of T cells after posttransplantation cyclophosphamide. Study-wide points: Later blood repertoires were often dominated by clones from the donor CD8+ memory compartment. TRB overlap between skin or GI tissue T cells and blood was limited. TRB clonality was highly associated with recipient CMV seropositivity and reactivation.

Sequenced by immunoSEQ multiplex PCR; TCRdb stores in-frame clones only, minus some. The sample holds about 32,000 clones, roughly nine tenths seen once. The naive gate required viable CD3+CD4+ or CD3+CD8+ cells with CCR7+CD45RA+CD45RO-CD95-CD27+CD28+ phenotype. In regard to this clone: Its target is unknown.

The germline V gene has CDR1 SGHRS and CDR2 YFSETQ. V trimming: 2 bases; J trimming: 5 bases; junction bases outside the gene matches: 3. This CDR3 is 15 amino acids long. The source is a man younger than 45 in good health and a related stem cell transplant donor. Material: naive CD4+ T cells sorted from blood. V is TRBV5-1 and J is TRBJ2-5, with 13 bases lining up with TRBD2. The CDR3: CASSLTSGGAETQYF. CDR3 DNA sequence: TGCGCCAGCAGCTTAACTAGCGGGGGGGCGGAGACCCAGTACTTC.